This T cell receptor beta chain was observed in a study of graft-versus-host responses after intestinal transplantation. Whole-study context: Tacrolimus and steroids were given for 3 to 4 years to all recipients after anti-thymocyte globulin induction.

On this clone itself: Its antigen is as yet unknown.

General study results and limits: Clonal ratios of graft-versus-host to host-versus-graft in allografts were high for patients exhibiting graft-donor T cell macrochimerism. HvG clone declines early post-transplant were associated with peak circulating GvH levels.

Germline V gene lookup returns CDR1 WNHNN and CDR2 SYGVQD (reference sequence). The germline V and J ends were trimmed by 2 bases and 1 base, with 8 bases remaining between them. The CDR3 length is 14 residues. TCRdb keeps only in-frame clones here, not all; method: immunoSEQ multiplex PCR. The data show 9,500 to 14,000 clones, 65% to 80% seen once. This clonotype was sampled from a human patient who received an intestinal transplant, so some T cells may come from the graft donor. The V gene is TRBV10-1, the J gene TRBJ1-1; D call uncertain. The sample was PBMCs, taken around 490 days after intestinal transplant. CDR3 residues: CASSEDNRNTEAFF. The CDR3 DNA reads as TGCGCCAGCAGTGAGGATAACAGGAACACTGAAGCTTTCTTT.